These 32 T cell receptor beta chains were sequenced from one sample in a study of control samples from healthy donors and cancer patients. TCRdb's table, derived via immunoSEQ multiplex PCR, lists solely in-frame clones and lacks some. The repertoire holds some 120,000 clones, with roughly nine tenths as singletons. The sample taken for sequencing was PBMCs. The receptor set was obtained from a woman aged 50 to 65 with colorectal cancer.

The chain links TRBV6-1 to TRBJ1-4; 10 bases map to TRBD1. Trimming at V came to 3 bases and at J to 10 bases, leaving 8 bases not matched to a gene. Germline V CDR1 and CDR2: MNHNS, SASEGT. The CDR3 has 15 amino acids. The CDR3 DNA follows: TGTGCCAGCAGTGAGGACAGGGGGAGAGGAAGAAAACTGTTTTTT. Encoded protein: CASSEDRGRGRKLFF.

The rearrangement links TRBV28 to TRBJ1-5; 7 positions match TRBD1. This CDR3 spans 15 amino acids. Trimming removed 2 bases from V and 4 bases from J; junction bases left unmatched: 5. Germline-derived CDR1 and CDR2 are MDHEN and SYDVKM. CDR3 coding DNA: TGTGCCAGCAGTTTAGGGGGACAGATGAATCAGCCCCAGCATTTT. Protein sequence: CASSLGGQMNQPQHF.

The sample holds one count of this clone. The rearrangement uses TRBV27 and TRBJ1-4; possible D gene TRBD1, 5 bases. The CDR3 is 18 residues long. The germline V gene encodes CDR1 MNHEY and CDR2 SMNVEV (reference sequence). V shed 5 bases and J shed 11 bases, with 30 bases lying between them. In DNA form, the CDR3 reads TGTGCCAGCAGTCCCGCGCCTTTAGTTCAGGGCCTCTGGAGGAAACTGTTTTTT. Encoded protein: CASSPAPLVQGLWRKLFF.

This clone was seen only once. The V call is TRBV19, the J call TRBJ2-1, with TRBD2 identical over 10 bases. CDR1 is LNHDA and CDR2 is SQIVND in the germline V gene (reference sequence). The CDR3 is made up of 16 amino acids. J was trimmed by 2 bases and V by 3 bases; bases with no gene match: 4. CDR3: CASSIQGLAAYNEQFF. The CDR3 nucleotides are TGTGCCAGTAGTATCCAAGGACTAGCGGCCTACAATGAGCAGTTCTTC.

This clone occurred once. The chain combines TRBV2 with TRBJ1-1, with 8 bases lining up with TRBD1. CDR3 size: 14 residues. V gave up 2 bases and J gave up 12 bases; unmatched junction bases: 11. The germline CDR1 and CDR2 sequences are SNHLY and FYNNEI. The CDR3 DNA follows: TGTGCCAGCAGTGAATCAGCAGGGGGCCTTAGGACTTTCTTT. Translating it yields CASSESAGGLRTFF.

The rearrangement uses TRBV6-6 and TRBJ1-2, with D unclear. The ends were cut back, 6 bases at V and 3 bases at J, with 11 bases in the middle. The CDR3 is 13 residues long. Germline CDR1 and CDR2: MNHNY and SVGAGI (reference sequence). CDR3 residues: CASRLTGDYGYTF. DNA for the CDR3: TGTGCCAGCAGGCTCACCGGGGACTATGGCTACACCTTC.

The chain joins TRBV7-8 to TRBJ2-7, with TRBD2 identical over 13 bases. There are 15 residues in the CDR3. The junction had 6 bases not matched to a gene; V was cut back by 8 bases and J by 2 bases. Germline V gene data show CDR1 as SGHVS and CDR2 as FQNEAQ. The CDR3 protein is CASSKGTSGTYEQYF. The CDR3 DNA follows: TGTGCCAGCTCGAAGGGGACTAGCGGGACCTACGAGCAGTACTTC.

The chain joins TRBV29-1 to TRBJ2-2; a possible D gene is TRBD1 (6 bases). The CDR3 is made up of 15 amino acids. Germline CDR1 and CDR2: SQVTM and ANQGSEA. V dropped 3 bases and J dropped 0 bases, with 11 bases sitting between them. CDR3 bases: TGCAGCGTTGACGCAGGGACACCGAACACCGGGGAGCTGTTTTTT. Its translation: CSVDAGTPNTGELFF.

The chain links TRBV5-6 to TRBJ1-4; D is undetermined. Trimming took 4 bases from V and 8 from J, leaving 12 bases between them. The CDR3 length is 13 residues. Per the germline V gene, CDR1 is SGHDT and CDR2 is YYEEEE. CDR3 sequence reads: CASSKDSVEKLFF. The DNA of the CDR3 is TGTGCCAGCAGCAAAGACTCGGTGGAAAAACTGTTTTTT.

The rearrangement uses TRBV30 and TRBJ1-2; D not resolved. The V end was cut by 5 bases, the J end by 4 bases, with 8 bases between. The CDR3 consists of 11 residues. Germline lookup yields CDR1 GTSNPN and CDR2 SVGIG (reference sequence). The CDR3, as DNA: TGTGCCTGGGGGCAGTCCTATGGCTACACCTTC. It yields the protein CAWGQSYGYTF.

V usage is TRBV5-5 and J usage is TRBJ2-3; no clear D gene. Germline assignment: CDR1 SGHKS and CDR2 YYEKEE (reference sequence). CDR3 size: 15 residues. V lost 7 bases to trimming and J lost 0 bases, with 15 bases between them. CDR3 in DNA: TGTGCCAGCCACTTGGACGGAACAAGCACAGATACGCAGTATTTT. Its translation: CASHLDGTSTDTQYF.

The V call is TRBV10-3, the J call TRBJ2-7; 7 bases fit TRBD1. Germline CDR1 and CDR2: ENHRY and SYGVKD. The CDR3 has 15 residues. J was trimmed by 7 bases and V by 8 bases; bases with no gene match: 17. In DNA, the CDR3 is TGTGCCATCGGACAAACCAGGGACGGGACAGAGGAGCAGTACTTC. The encoded protein is CAIGQTRDGTEEQYF.

The V gene is TRBV9, the J gene TRBJ1-2; a weak D match, TRBD1 (5 bases). V shed 2 bases and J shed 6 bases, with 17 bases lying between them. Germline lookup yields CDR1 SGDLS and CDR2 YYNGEE. The CDR3 extends over 15 amino acids. For the CDR3, the DNA is TGTGCCAGCAGCGTGGGGACCTCCAACATTGATGGCTACACCTTC. Translated, it gives CASSVGTSNIDGYTF. Complete variable domain (other parts from reference TRBV9 and TRBJ1-2): DSGVTQTPKHLITATGQRVTLRCSPRSGDLSVYWYQQSLDQGLQFLIQYYNGEERAKGNILERFSAQQFPDLHSELNLSSLELGDSALYFCASSVGTSNIDGYTFGSGTRLTVV.

The J gene is TRBJ2-5, the V gene TRBV24-1; 8 nucleotides agree with TRBD2. Germline CDR1 KGHDR, CDR2 SFDVKD. V lost 4 bases to trimming and J lost 4 bases; unmatched junction nucleotides: 4. The CDR3 extends over 14 amino acids. CDR3 sequence reads: CATSEREGRETQYF. Written as DNA, the CDR3 is TGTGCCACCAGTGAACGGGAGGGCCGAGAGACCCAGTACTTC.

The chain combines TRBV28 with TRBJ1-4; D is unresolved. Trimming removed 2 bases at V and 5 bases at J, with 9 bases between. CDR1 and CDR2 from the germline V gene are MDHEN and SYDVKM. The CDR3 contains 14 residues. The DNA for the CDR3 is TGTGCCAGCAGTTTACGGGCCTTAAATGAAAAACTGTTTTTT. Translation gives CASSLRALNEKLFF.

The chain recombines TRBV2 with TRBJ1-2; 8 bases match TRBD1. The CDR3 extends over 14 amino acids. Germline-derived CDR1 and CDR2 are SNHLY and FYNNEI. The V and J ends lost 2 bases and 4 bases, in that order; junction bases with no gene match: 3. CDR3 protein: CASSETGQGYGYTF. CDR3 bases: TGTGCCAGCAGTGAAACAGGACAGGGCTATGGCTACACCTTC.

V and J are TRBV2 and TRBJ1-1, with 10 bases aligning to TRBD1. In germline, CDR1 is SNHLY, CDR2 FYNNEI. The ends lost 9 bases at V and 3 bases at J; junction bases unmatched: 10. The CDR3 runs to 15 residues. The CDR3 sequence is CASLGTGAPHTEAFF. CDR3 DNA: TGTGCCAGTTTAGGGACAGGGGCCCCCCACACTGAAGCTTTCTTT.

The chain is built from TRBV19 and TRBJ2-1; D not certain. The CDR3 covers 14 residues. V was pared by 3 bases and J by 8 bases, with 14 bases between. Germline values: CDR1 LNHDA, CDR2 SQIVND (reference sequence). The CDR3 coding sequence is TGTGCCAGTAGTATGGGCGGAACCTTCGATGAGCAGTTCTTC. It translates to CASSMGGTFDEQFF. Complete variable domain (other parts from reference TRBV19 and TRBJ2-1): DGGITQSPKYLFRKEGQNVTLSCEQNLNHDAMYWYRQDPGQGLRLIYYSQIVNDFQKGDIAEGYSVSREKKESFPLTVTSAQKNPTAFYLCASSMGGTFDEQFFGPGTRLTVL.

The chain is built from TRBV2 and TRBJ1-5; 7 nucleotides align to TRBD1. CDR3 size: 14 residues. Germline CDR1 and CDR2: SNHLY and FYNNEI. J gave up 7 bases and V 6 bases, and 9 bases lay outside the gene matches. CDR3 in amino acids: CASRKETGEQPQHF. CDR3 DNA: TGTGCCAGCAGAAAGGAAACAGGGGAGCAGCCCCAGCATTTT.

The CDR3 protein is CASSEAGGRGQPQHF. CDR3 DNA: TGTGCCAGCAGTGAAGCGGGGGGGCGAGGTCAGCCCCAGCATTTT. This chain links TRBV6-1 with TRBJ1-5, with D possibly TRBD1 on 6 matching bases. The CDR3 loop spans 15 amino acids. From germline, CDR1 is MNHNS and CDR2 SASEGT. The V end was cut by 0 bases, the J end by 6 bases, with 12 bases between.

This clone was seen a single time. The chain has TRBV4-1 and TRBJ1-1, with D possibly being TRBD1 (5 bases). V dropped 4 bases and J dropped 2 bases, with 17 bases sitting between them. The CDR3 has 16 residues. In germline, CDR1 is MGHRA, CDR2 YSYEKL. CDR3 region: CASSLGRVGGNTEAFF. The DNA for the CDR3 is TGCGCCAGCAGCCTGGGCAGGGTTGGGGGTAACACTGAAGCTTTCTTT.

The rearrangement links TRBV5-1 to TRBJ2-7, with D possibly TRBD2 on 5 matching bases. This CDR3 region has 14 residues. From germline, CDR1 is SGHRS and CDR2 YFSETQ. The V gene lost 4 bases and the J gene lost 2 bases, with 13 bases spanning the gap. DNA of the CDR3: TGCGCCAGCAGCCTAAGGACTGAGACCTACGAGCAGTACTTC. Translation gives CASSLRTETYEQYF.

CDR3 DNA sequence: TGTGCCTGGAGTTATGGGAACACTGAAGCTTTCTTT. Encoded protein: CAWSYGNTEAFF. The chain uses TRBV30 and TRBJ1-1; D ambiguous. Looked up from germline, CDR1 is GTSNPN and CDR2 is SVGIG (reference sequence). Trimming pared 2 bases from V and 1 base from J, leaving 5 bases between. The CDR3 totals 12 residues.

The chain uses TRBV3-1 (or the pseudogene TRBV3-2) and TRBJ2-3; D unclear. CDR3 size: 11 residues. V lost 3 bases and J lost 7, with 5 bases in between. In germline, CDR1 is LGHDT, CDR2 YNNKEL (reference sequence). The CDR3 DNA reads as TGTGCCAGCAGCCAGACCAATACGCAGTATTTT. Its translation: CASSQTNTQYF.

V and J are TRBV18 and TRBJ1-5, with D possibly matching TRBD1 (5 bases). Germline CDR1 is KGHSH and CDR2 is LQKENI. The ends were cut back, 3 bases at V and 6 bases at J, with 12 bases in the middle. CDR3 size: 14 residues. The CDR3 protein is CASSPDGGGQPQHF. The CDR3 nucleotides are TGTGCCAGCTCACCGGACGGGGGTGGTCAGCCCCAGCATTTT.

V is TRBV5-4 and J is TRBJ1-2; 10 bases agree with TRBD1. The germline gives CDR1 SGHNT, CDR2 YYREEE (reference sequence). The CDR3 spans 17 residues. After removal of 0 bases from V and 4 bases from J, the junction contained 9 bases not matched to a gene. CDR3 DNA: TGTGCCAGCAGCTTGGGACAGGGGGCAAACGGACGCTATGGCTACACCTTC. Translated, it gives CASSLGQGANGRYGYTF.

This chain connects TRBV28 to TRBJ1-3; no definite D call. Germline loops: CDR1 MDHEN, CDR2 SYDVKM. The CDR3 runs to 14 residues. The V end was cut by 7 bases, the J end by 4 bases, with 14 bases between. The CDR3 bases are TGTGCCAGCACGTGGCCCGGACTCGGAAACACCATATATTTT. Protein product: CASTWPGLGNTIYF. Variable domain in full (rest from reference TRBV28 and TRBJ1-3): DVKVTQSSRYLVKRTGEKVFLECVQDMDHENMFWYRQDPGLGLRLIYFSYDVKMKEKGDIPEGYSVSREKKERFSLILESASTNQTSMYLCASTWPGLGNTIYFGEGSWLTVV.

The chain employs TRBV5-6 and TRBJ1-1, with a weak D call TRBD1 (5 bases). Germline CDR1 reads SGHDT; CDR2 reads YYEEEE. CDR3 length: 13 residues. V dropped 4 bases and J dropped 6 bases, with 13 bases sitting between them. The CDR3 is CASSVRDVPEAFF. The CDR3 DNA sequence: TGTGCCAGCAGCGTGCGGGACGTGCCTGAAGCTTTCTTT.

The chain is built from TRBV11-2 and TRBJ1-6; D possibly corresponds to TRBD1 (5 bases). CDR1 is SGHAT, CDR2 FQNNGV, per germline. CDR3 length: 15 residues. V lost 8 bases and J 4 bases, leaving 15 bases between the germline ends. The CDR3 DNA sequence: TGTGCCAGCGAAGCGGGACGTTCTTATAATTCACCCCTCCACTTT. Translation gives CASEAGRSYNSPLHF. The variable domain in full, with the rest retrieved from reference TRBV11-2 and TRBJ1-6, is EAGVAQSPRYKIIEKRQSVAFWCNPISGHATLYWYQQILGQGPKLLIQFQNNGVVDDSQLPKDRFSAERLKGVDSTLKIQPAKLEDSAVYLCASEAGRSYNSPLHFGNGTRLTVT.

This chain joins TRBV12-5 and TRBJ2-6, with unresolved D. The V gene's germline CDR1 is LGHNT and CDR2 FRNRAP. With 5 bases removed from V and 4 bases from J, the gap between germline ends came to 6 bases. CDR3 length equals 13 residues. The CDR3 bases are TGTGCTAGTGGTCCTCCCGGGGCCAACGTCCTGACTTTC. Protein product: CASGPPGANVLTF.

The gene calls are TRBV6-5 and TRBJ1-2, with D possibly being TRBD1 (5 bases). V was shortened by 5 bases and J by 4 bases, with 11 bases between the two germline ends. From germline, CDR1 is MNHEY and CDR2 SVGAGI. This CDR3 comprises 13 residues. The CDR3 region has the DNA TGTGCCAGCAGTAACGACAGATTCTATGGCTACACCTTC. The encoded protein is CASSNDRFYGYTF.

The chain carries TRBV24-1 and TRBJ2-5; either TRBD1 or TRBD2 may supply D (5 bases each). The germline V and J ends were trimmed by 3 bases and 2 bases, with 12 bases remaining between them. The CDR3 contains 15 residues. Germline CDR1 is KGHDR and CDR2 is SFDVKD. CDR3: CATSDLGTEQETQYF. CDR3 DNA sequence: TGTGCCACCAGTGATCTCGGGACCGAACAAGAGACCCAGTACTTC.